This TCR beta chain was captured by sequencing in a study of neurological immune-mediated disorders. Germline assignment: CDR1 MGHDK and CDR2 SYGVNS. V shed 6 bases and J shed 4 bases, with 12 bases lying between them. The CDR3 has 13 amino acids. The cDNA was synthesized by 5'RACE incorporating 10-nucleotide random UMIs. TCRdb reprocessed the 5' RACE reads with MiXCR, giving one entry per CDR3 protein. The sample records fewer than 40,000 distinct CDR3 sequences, less than 5% being singletons. Individuals who volunteered at a blood bank located in Maryland, USA, made up the group of healthy controls. This clonotype has ten or more counts.

The chain links TRBV25-1 to TRBJ2-5, with a possible D match to TRBD1 (5 bases). This TCR was sampled from a woman aged 35 to 49 in good health. Specimen: CD4+ T cells from blood. The CDR3 nucleotides read TGTGCCAGCAGCGGTAGAAGGGGAGAGACCCAGTACTTC. Its translation: CASSGRRGETQYF.